This entry lists 4 T cell receptor beta chains sequenced from one sample in a study of T cells after posttransplantation cyclophosphamide. TCRdb's copy holds only in-frame clones and misses some; the assay was immunoSEQ multiplex PCR. The sample holds about 9,900 clones; around 87% are singletons and the top ten take 26%. Sampled 1 year posttransplant, controls received myeloablative marrow transplants, methotrexate and a calcineurin inhibitor. The input for sequencing was PBMCs, taken after an allogeneic stem cell transplant with a calcineurin inhibitor and methotrexate. The source is a male patient aged 25-45 years who received an allogeneic stem cell transplant from an unrelated donor, was CMV-positive, and had no GVHD. The graft donor may have contributed some T cells.

The chain is built from TRBV2 and TRBJ2-7, with a tentative D call TRBD2 (5 bases). The V end was cut by 5 bases, the J end by 7 bases, with 15 bases between. The CDR3 runs to 13 residues. Germline V gives CDR1 SNHLY, CDR2 FYNNEI. CDR3 sequence reads: CASSRSLTGEQYV. CDR3 nucleotide sequence: TGTGCCAGCAGTCGAAGCCTCACGGGGGAGCAGTACGTC.

The chain links TRBV28 to TRBJ1-1, with 7 bases identical to TRBD1. There are 13 residues in the CDR3. J gave up 0 bases and V 11 bases, and 6 bases lay outside the gene matches. The germline CDR1 and CDR2 sequences are MDHEN and SYDVKM. CDR3 in DNA: TGTGCCGGTAAACAGGGGATGAACACTGAAGCTTTCTTT. Protein: CAGKQGMNTEAFF.

The gene calls are TRBV13 and TRBJ1-2; no firm D call. CDR1 is PRHDT, CDR2 FYEKMQ, per germline (reference sequence). The CDR3 runs 13 residues. Deletions cut 4 bases from V and 0 bases from J, with 6 bases between. DNA of the CDR3: TGTGCCAGCAGCTCTTCAGCTAACTATGGCTACACCTTC. Amino acids: CASSSSANYGYTF.

The CDR3 nucleotides are TGTGCCAGCAGCTCCAGGGGCAGTGAAGCTTTCTTT. Its protein product is CASSSRGSEAFF. The V gene is TRBV9, the J gene TRBJ1-1; a possible D gene is TRBD1 (6 bases). Trimming shortened V by 4 bases and J by 7 bases, and 11 bases separated the two germline ends. The CDR3 is made up of 12 amino acids. Germline assignment: CDR1 SGDLS and CDR2 YYNGEE.